This TCR beta chain was sequenced during a study of T cells after yellow fever vaccination. For the study at large: Researchers used SMART-Seq v4 Ultra Low Input to prepare fractions that had low cell numbers. Study-level findings and limits: The CD4 compartment and the CD8 compartment contained a small share of clonotypes in common.

Researchers made TCR cDNA using 5'RACE template switching, and this step added a universal primer site and UMIs. MiXCR, run by TCRdb on the 5' RACE reads, gives a single entry per CDR3 protein. The repertoire holds 450,000 to 650,000 distinct CDR3 sequences, with 21% as singletons. About this clonotype: Its antigen is as yet unknown.

The V and J ends lost 3 bases and 1 base respectively, with 9 bases between them. The CDR3 consists of 14 residues. In germline, CDR1 is SGHRS, CDR2 YFSETQ. The receptor comes from a man between 18 and 35 years old who received the YFV17D yellow fever vaccine. The specimen comprised PBMCs, sampled about 20 days after the first yellow fever vaccination. V is TRBV5-1 and J is TRBJ2-3; D is undetermined. The CDR3 DNA reads TGCGCCAGCAGCTCGTCGACCGGCACAGATACGCAGTATTTT. Translated, it gives CASSSSTGTDTQYF.